This T cell receptor (beta chain) was captured by sequencing in a study of blood T cell repertoires in COVID-19 (dated by TCRdb to about 2020). Study-wide context: The collaborator samples originated in the United States, Italy and Spain and spanned the acute and convalescent phases of COVID-19. Samples came from the ongoing ImmuneRACE study (first 160 participants) plus 1,254 subjects from 6 global collaborators. Deeply sampled blood TCRbeta repertoires from subjects exposed to, actively infected with, or recovered from COVID-19 were included in the dataset. The prospective study material was composed of cDNA or gDNA derived from T cells, B-cell-depleted T cells, or PBMCs. The sample metadata nearly always contained a de-identified subject ID, COVID-19 status, age in years and sex. Where available, HLA class I and class II types were obtained from metadata supplied by the sample provider rather than from assay-based typing. The repertoires were released in a freely available public database intended as a resource for research on the immune response to SARS-CoV-2.

Collaborating institutions collected whole blood in K2EDTA tubes following their own protocols. Collaborator samples were shipped for TCRbeta analysis as frozen whole blood, isolated PBMCs, or DNA extracted from either sample type. Taken from cysteine to phenylalanine, the CDR3 has 16 residues. CDR3 DNA is the only sequence kept; it has 48 bases, read in frame from the first base. V lost 0 bases and J lost 0 bases; the stretch between them is 10 bases long. The germline V gene gives CDR1 as MRHNA and CDR2 as SNTAGT. Overall results and qualifications from the work: How much clinical and demographic metadata was included differed by source and by participant, and the metadata was provided uncurated.

The immunoSEQ Assay, a bias-controlled multiplex PCR, was used to amplify TCRbeta CDR3 regions from genomic DNA. Concerning the study's data processing: Nucleated cell counts per sample were estimated from amplification of reference gene primers within the assay. To quantify the absolute abundance of each unique TCRbeta CDR3 rearrangement, sequence reads were collapsed and filtered. For each sample, productive Simpson clonality was calculated as the square root of Simpson's diversity index over productive rearrangements. TCRdb re-hosts the immuneACCESS table, in-frame sequences only. Its copies lack some clones; in the studies checked, an unresolved V gene accounts for under half of them, and the cause for the rest is not known. The V and J calls and clone size are taken from that table; D and trimming were inferred from the DNA. For this sample there are fewer than 150,000 clones; 80% to 90% appear just once. The ten biggest clones cover around 4.5% of the sample.

Comments on this clone: Its antigen is currently not known. Base qualities are not recorded, but no much larger clone differs from it by a single base.

The sequenced sample was peripheral blood. Recombination linked TRBV6-4 to TRBJ2-3; a weak D assignment points to TRBD2 (6 bases agree). This clonotype was sampled from a woman in her 40s with acute or convalescent COVID-19. CDR3 reads: CASSDSYGGSTDTQYF. At the DNA level, the sequence is TGTGCCAGCAGTGACTCCTACGGAGGGAGCACAGATACGCAGTATTTT.